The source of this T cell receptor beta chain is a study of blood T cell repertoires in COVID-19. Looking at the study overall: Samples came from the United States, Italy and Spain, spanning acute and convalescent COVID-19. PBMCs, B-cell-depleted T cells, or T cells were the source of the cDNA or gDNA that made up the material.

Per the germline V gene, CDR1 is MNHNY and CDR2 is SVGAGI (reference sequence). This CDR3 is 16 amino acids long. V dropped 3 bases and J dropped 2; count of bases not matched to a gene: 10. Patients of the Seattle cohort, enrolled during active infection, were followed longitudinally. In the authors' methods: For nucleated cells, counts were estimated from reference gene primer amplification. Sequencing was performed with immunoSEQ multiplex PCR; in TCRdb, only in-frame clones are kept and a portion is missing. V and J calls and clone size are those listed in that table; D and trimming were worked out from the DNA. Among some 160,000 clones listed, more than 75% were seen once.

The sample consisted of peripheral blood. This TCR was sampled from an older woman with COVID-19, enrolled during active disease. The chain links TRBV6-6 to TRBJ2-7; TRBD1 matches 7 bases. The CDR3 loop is CASSYRPRDSTYEQYF. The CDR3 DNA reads TGTGCCAGCAGTTATCGCCCCCGGGACAGTACCTACGAGCAGTACTTC.